Presented here are 18 T cell receptor beta chains from one specimen sequenced in a study of monozygotic twins with inflammatory bowel disease. TCRdb reprocessed the 5' RACE reads and stores each CDR3 protein as one record, lacking DNA. The data show about 350,000 distinct CDR3 sequences, and the top ten clones hold approximately 2%. Source material: blood. The receptors originated from a human donor with ulcerative colitis or Crohn's disease, or a healthy co-twin of an affected twin (not recorded which).

The CDR3: CASSLGVGDRSYNEQFF. This chain connects TRBV7-9 to TRBJ2-1; TCRdb designates TRBD1, a call that cannot be tested without DNA. The CDR3 is 17 residues long. Germline CDR1 and CDR2: SEHNR and FQNEAQ (reference sequence).

This chain links TRBV14 with TRBJ2-7; TCRdb lists TRBD2, though no DNA is available to test this call. CDR3 size: 15 residues. CDR1 and CDR2 (germline): SGHDN, FVKESK. This chain's CDR3 is CASSQGLEGTYEQYF.

The J gene is TRBJ1-2, the V gene TRBV5-6; lacking DNA, the TRBD1 call made by TCRdb goes unchecked. This CDR3 comprises 14 residues. In germline, CDR1 is SGHDT, CDR2 YYEEEE. CDR3 sequence: CASSLVQGHYGYTF.

This rearrangement joins TRBV29-1 to TRBJ2-7; TCRdb gives TRBD1 as the D gene, but with no DNA this cannot be confirmed. Germline V gives CDR1 SQVTM, CDR2 ANQGSEA. The CDR3 contains 14 residues. The CDR3 sequence: CSVELGGDTYEQYF.

The V and J genes are TRBV11-2 and TRBJ2-6; TCRdb gives TRBD2 as the D gene, but with no DNA this cannot be confirmed. In germline, CDR1 is SGHAT, CDR2 FQNNGV. The CDR3 extends over 17 amino acids. The CDR3 sequence: CASSHVRGGSGANVLTF.

The chain employs TRBV28 and TRBJ2-7; with no DNA, the TCRdb D assignment of TRBD2 cannot be verified. Germline CDR1 MDHEN, CDR2 SYDVKM. The CDR3 is 16 amino acids. CDR3 amino acids: CASSSLPRTSSYEQYF.

The rearrangement links TRBV5-1 to TRBJ1-1. Germline V lookup: CDR1 SGHRS, CDR2 YFSETQ. The CDR3 totals 14 residues. The CDR3 loop is CASSFAPGNTEAFF. The full variable domain, rest sourced from reference TRBV5-1 and TRBJ1-1, is KAGVTQTPRYLIKTRGQQVTLSCSPISGHRSVSWYQQTPGQGLQFLFEYFSETQRNKGNFPGRFSGRQFSNSRSEMNVSTLELGDSALYLCASSFAPGNTEAFFGQGTRLTVV.

This chain connects TRBV7-9 to TRBJ2-1; TCRdb picks TRBD1, but there is no DNA to check that call. CDR3 length: 14 residues. CDR1 is SEHNR and CDR2 is FQNEAQ in the germline V gene (reference sequence). CDR3 loop: CASSSQGPYNEQFF.

The V gene is TRBV3-1, the J gene TRBJ1-5; TCRdb's assignment of TRBD1 cannot be checked, as there is no DNA. The CDR3 totals 15 residues. Looked up from germline, CDR1 is LGHDT and CDR2 is YNNKEL (reference sequence). CDR3 in amino acids: CASSQGGQALGPQHF.

The chain has TRBV28 and TRBJ1-1; TCRdb indicates TRBD1, and absent DNA this call remains unverified. CDR1 MDHEN and CDR2 SYDVKM come from the germline V gene. The CDR3 is made up of 16 amino acids. The chain's CDR3 is CASSLEGMGVDTEAFF. Looking up the rest from reference TRBV28 and TRBJ1-1 gives the full variable domain: DVKVTQSSRYLVKRTGEKVFLECVQDMDHENMFWYRQDPGLGLRLIYFSYDVKMKEKGDIPEGYSVSREKKERFSLILESASTNQTSMYLCASSLEGMGVDTEAFFGQGTRLTVV.

J is TRBJ2-3 and V is TRBV20-1; TCRdb selects TRBD2, and the lack of DNA leaves this call unchecked. This CDR3 contains 14 residues. Germline V CDR1 and CDR2: DFQATT, SNEGSKA (reference sequence). This CDR3 reads CSAQWAGLPDTQYF.

The chain links TRBV12-3 or TRBV12-4 to TRBJ1-3; TCRdb calls TRBD1, which cannot be checked without DNA. This CDR3 spans 17 amino acids. The CDR3 region is CASSFAGTGTSGNTIYF.

The chain links TRBV2 to TRBJ2-7. Germline V CDR1 and CDR2: SNHLY, FYNNEI. This CDR3 spans 15 amino acids. This CDR3 reads CASSGRTVSPTEQYF.

The V call is TRBV9, the J call TRBJ2-5; TCRdb selects TRBD2, and the lack of DNA leaves this call unchecked. This CDR3 spans 21 amino acids. From germline, CDR1 is SGDLS and CDR2 YYNGEE. This CDR3 reads CASSVVPAGGPLAGGQETQYF.

CDR3 loop: CASSADQGATGELFF. The gene calls are TRBV5-1 and TRBJ2-2; TCRdb indicates TRBD1, and absent DNA this call remains unverified. Germline loops: CDR1 SGHRS, CDR2 YFSETQ. This CDR3 region has 15 residues.

This chain links TRBV5-1 with TRBJ2-4. Germline V gene lookup returns CDR1 SGHRS and CDR2 YFSETQ. The CDR3 totals 14 residues. The CDR3 loop is CASSLGLAKNIQYF.

The chain employs TRBV27 and TRBJ1-5; checking the TCRdb D call of TRBD1 is not possible without DNA. CDR1 and CDR2 from the germline V gene are MNHEY and SMNVEV (reference sequence). The CDR3 extends over 14 amino acids. The CDR3 loop reads CASSPRTGDQPQHF.

The CDR3 loop reads CASSPLRADTQYF. The J gene is TRBJ2-3, the V gene TRBV7-9; TCRdb's D call of TRBD1 is untestable without DNA. Germline CDR1 and CDR2: SEHNR and FQNEAQ (reference sequence). CDR3 length: 13 amino acids.